Shown below are 20 T cell receptor beta chains from a single sample sequenced in a study of vaccination effects on CD4 cells after COVID-19. Repertoires were generated with immunoSEQ multiplex PCR, while TCRdb's copy carries only in-frame clones and drops some. The sample has around 70,000 clones, around 77% seen once; the top ten hold under 2.5%. For these TCRs, the target antigens are not known. It was after approximately 11 days of culture that CD4+ T cells were isolated. The input for sequencing was CD4+ T cells from PBMCs cultured without peptide, taken before COVID-19 vaccination. These receptors were taken from a human donor who received a COVID-19 vaccine.

This chain connects TRBV9 to TRBJ2-3; D uncertain. Germline V gene lookup returns CDR1 SGDLS and CDR2 YYNGEE. V was trimmed by 3 bases and J by 4 bases, leaving 18 bases between them. There are 16 residues in the CDR3. The CDR3 spells CASSEQFWGGADTQYF. CDR3 coding DNA: TGTGCCAGCAGCGAGCAATTCTGGGGTGGGGCAGATACGCAGTATTTT. The whole variable domain, filled in from reference TRBV9 and TRBJ2-3, reads DSGVTQTPKHLITATGQRVTLRCSPRSGDLSVYWYQQSLDQGLQFLIQYYNGEERAKGNILERFSAQQFPDLHSELNLSSLELGDSALYFCASSEQFWGGADTQYFGPGTRLTVL.

This clone was picked up a small number of times. V usage is TRBV28 and J usage is TRBJ2-7; maybe TRBD1 (5 bases). Germline values: CDR1 MDHEN, CDR2 SYDVKM. This CDR3 region has 12 residues. V lost 1 base and J 4 bases, leaving 5 bases between the germline ends. DNA for the CDR3: TGTGCCAGCAGTTTATCAGGGTACGAGCAGTACGTC. Encoded protein: CASSLSGYEQYV.

This chain links TRBV24-1 with TRBJ2-4; 7 bases match TRBD2. CDR3 length: 18 residues. V lost 3 bases to trimming and J lost 5 bases; unmatched junction nucleotides: 15. Germline V gives CDR1 KGHDR, CDR2 SFDVKD. CDR3 sequence: CATSDGGVWSGGENIQYF. The CDR3 DNA follows: TGTGCCACCAGTGATGGGGGGGTTTGGTCAGGAGGCGAAAACATTCAGTACTTC.

This clone was seen only a few times. The chain uses TRBV12-5 and TRBJ2-4; unclear D gene. CDR3 length: 12 residues. Trimming pared 2 bases from V and 5 bases from J, leaving 4 bases between. Germline V lookup: CDR1 LGHNT, CDR2 FRNRAP. CDR3 in DNA: TGTGCTAGTGGTTTGAGGGAAAACATTCAGTACTTC. The encoded protein is CASGLRENIQYF.

V and J are TRBV12-3 or TRBV12-4 and TRBJ1-1; perhaps TRBD1 as D (6 bases). Trimming cost V 8 bases and J 6 bases, with 16 bases left between them. CDR3 length equals 13 residues. CDR3 sequence (DNA): TGTGCCAGCCTAGGGGGGGTCGGGGCTGAAGCTTTCTTT. Translation: CASLGGVGAEAFF.

The V gene is TRBV10-3, the J gene TRBJ2-5, with D possibly matching TRBD1 (5 bases). Germline V gene data show CDR1 as ENHRY and CDR2 as SYGVKD. CDR3 length: 12 amino acids. V lost 2 bases and J lost 4, with 5 bases in between. CDR3 sequence (DNA): TGTGCCATCAGTGAGAGGGGAGAGACCCAGTACTTC. This sequence encodes CAISERGETQYF.

The chain links TRBV6-5 to TRBJ1-2; D might be TRBD1 (5 bases). The CDR3 length is 13 residues. The V end was cut by 4 bases, the J end by 8 bases, with 14 bases between. Germline V CDR1 and CDR2: MNHEY, SVGAGI. CDR3 DNA sequence: TGTGCCAGCAGTTGGAGGGGACCGGACGGCTACACCTTC. Amino acid sequence: CASSWRGPDGYTF.

The V call is TRBV6-6, the J call TRBJ1-2; the D gene is possibly TRBD1 (5 bases). The germline V gene encodes CDR1 MNHNY and CDR2 SVGAGI (reference sequence). The CDR3 runs to 12 residues. Trimming stripped 7 bases from V and 5 bases from J, with 11 bases between. The CDR3, as DNA: TGTGCCAGCACCCGCAGGGAGTATGGCTACACCTTC. Its translation: CASTRREYGYTF.

This chain uses TRBV5-8 with TRBJ1-1; perhaps TRBD1 as D (6 bases). Germline V lookup: CDR1 SGHTS, CDR2 YDEGEE. The CDR3 runs 16 residues. V was cut by 7 bases and J by 2 bases, with 21 bases left in between. The CDR3 DNA follows: TGTGCCAGCCCCTCCACGGGAGACAGGATTAACACTGAAGCTTTCTTT. It encodes CASPSTGDRINTEAFF.

The chain joins TRBV24-1 to TRBJ1-2; 9 bases are shared with TRBD1. This CDR3 region has 15 residues. With V trimmed by 2 bases and J by 6 bases, 6 bases remained unmatched. CDR1 is KGHDR and CDR2 is SFDVKD in the germline V gene. The CDR3 here is CATSDSGQGKHGYTF. The CDR3 DNA follows: TGTGCCACCAGTGATTCTGGACAGGGGAAACATGGCTACACCTTC.

This clone was counted only a few times. The rearrangement joins TRBV10-3 to TRBJ1-5, with D hard to call. CDR1 is ENHRY and CDR2 is SYGVKD in the germline V gene. Trimming stripped 3 bases from V and 2 bases from J, with 5 bases between. The CDR3 has 13 residues. As DNA, the CDR3 is TGTGCCATCAGTGAATGGGGCAATCAGCCCCAGCATTTT. The encoded protein is CAISEWGNQPQHF.

This CDR3 reads CAWSWGGGTDTQYF. The CDR3 DNA follows: TGTGCCTGGAGTTGGGGCGGGGGCACAGATACGCAGTATTTT. This chain uses TRBV30 with TRBJ2-3, with a tentative D call TRBD2 (6 bases). The CDR3 is 14 amino acids. V was shortened by 2 bases and J by 1 base, with 10 bases between the two germline ends. Germline V gene lookup returns CDR1 GTSNPN and CDR2 SVGIG (reference sequence).

The V call is TRBV5-4, the J call TRBJ2-2; 7 bases map to TRBD1. Trimming removed 5 bases from V and 2 bases from J; junction bases left unmatched: 6. Germline V gene sequence: CDR1 SGHNT, CDR2 YYREEE (reference sequence). This CDR3 has 15 amino acids. The CDR3 DNA sequence: TGTGCCAGCAGAGTGGGGACAGCTAACACCGGGGAGCTGTTTTTT. It codes for CASRVGTANTGELFF.

V gene TRBV6-5 combines with J gene TRBJ1-2; a possible D gene is TRBD1 (6 bases). In germline, CDR1 is MNHEY, CDR2 SVGAGI. Deletions cut 4 bases from V and 6 bases from J, with 15 bases between. The CDR3 runs 14 residues. The chain's CDR3 is CASSLGQRRDGYTF. CDR3 DNA sequence: TGTGCCAGCAGTTTAGGACAGCGGAGGGATGGCTACACCTTC.

The V gene is TRBV21-1, the J gene TRBJ2-7; the table calls TRBD1, which could not be checked here. TRBV21-1 represents a pseudogene. The CDR3 covers 17 residues. CDR3 nucleotide sequence: TGTGCCAGCAGCAAAGGGTTAAGGGGTCGGACAGGGGGCGAGCAGTACGTC. Protein sequence: CASSKGLRGRTGGEQYV.

This chain connects TRBV9 to TRBJ2-1; D is uncertain. The CDR3 contains 15 residues. Trimming removed 0 bases at V and 0 bases at J, with 7 bases between. Per the germline V gene, CDR1 is SGDLS and CDR2 is YYNGEE. CDR3 DNA sequence: TGTGCCAGCAGCGTAGAAATAAGCTCCTACAATGAGCAGTTCTTC. This gives the protein CASSVEISSYNEQFF.

This sequence joins TRBV4-3 and TRBJ1-5; TRBD1 aligns across 12 bases. The CDR3 extends over 15 amino acids. CDR1 LGHNA and CDR2 YSLEER come from the germline V gene. The V segment lost 3 bases and the J segment 5 bases; nucleotides outside the gene matches: 2. The CDR3 DNA follows: TGCGCCAGCAGCCATGGGACAGGGGGCCATCAGCCCCAGCATTTT. Its protein product is CASSHGTGGHQPQHF.

The chain carries TRBV28 and TRBJ1-1; no definite D call. The CDR3 extends over 10 amino acids. Germline CDR1 is MDHEN and CDR2 is SYDVKM. The V and J ends lost 4 bases and 3 bases respectively, with 0 bases between them. Here the CDR3 reads CASSYTEAFF. Written as DNA, the CDR3 is TGTGCCAGCAGTTACACTGAAGCTTTCTTT.

The J gene is TRBJ2-5, the V gene TRBV2; 8 bases align to TRBD2. Trimming took 7 bases from V and 1 from J; bases not matched to a gene: 5. CDR1 and CDR2 (germline): SNHLY, FYNNEI. This CDR3 spans 14 amino acids. The DNA of the CDR3 is TGTGCCAGCAAAAAGCGGGGGTCCCAAGAGACCCAGTACTTC. The encoded protein is CASKKRGSQETQYF.

The chain couples TRBV30 to TRBJ2-3; D possibly uses TRBD1 or TRBD2 (6 bases each). The CDR3 is made up of 15 amino acids. CDR1 is GTSNPN and CDR2 is SVGIG in the germline V gene (reference sequence). V was pared by 1 base and J by 4 bases, with 15 bases between. For the CDR3, the DNA is TGTGCCTGGAGTGAAGGGGGGTATGCGCCAGATACGCAGTATTTT. Encoded protein: CAWSEGGYAPDTQYF.